This T cell receptor (beta chain) emerged from a study of neoadjuvant nivolumab and ipilimumab in lung cancer. Germline assignment: CDR1 MNHEY and CDR2 SVGAGI. This CDR3 spans 14 amino acids. V shed 4 bases, J shed 9 bases, and the junction held 8 bases outside the gene matches. The protocol was immunoSEQ multiplex PCR, while the TCRdb copy is restricted to in-frame clones and leaves out a portion. The sample includes around 17,000 clones, 65% to 85% seen only once; the top ten take 8%. The sequencing used tumor tissue, collected after neoadjuvant nivolumab, alone or with ipilimumab, at or shortly before surgery. The rearrangement uses TRBV6-5 and TRBJ2-2; 7 nucleotides align to TRBD2. This receptor was taken from an adult with non-small cell lung cancer. The CDR3 DNA reads TGTGCCAGCAGTTTGGCTAGCGGTCACCGGGAGCTGTTTTTT. Translated: CASSLASGHRELFF.